These T cell receptor beta chains were read from a single sample in a study of blood T cells in healthy people across ages. TCRdb re-analysed the 5' RACE reads in MiXCR, keeping a single row per CDR3 protein. The table shows 1.5 million to 2 million distinct CDR3 sequences, with 49% occurring only once. Input material: blood. Receptors were obtained from a woman aged 40 to 55 in good health. Each CDR3 is given without its conserved first and last residue. A D gene is named only where the DNA matches it firmly.

j_call d_call v_call cdr3_aa
TRBJ2-3 . TRBV9 ASSVATGVSDTQY
TRBJ2-3 TRBD1 TRBV29-1 SVARGRADTQY
TRBJ2-3 . TRBV29-1 SATERGESDTQY
TRBJ2-1 TRBD2 TRBV7-9 ASTSRTSGGLWEQF
TRBJ2-5 . TRBV7-3 ASSPSRDGGIGTQY
TRBJ2-1 TRBD2 TRBV13 ASSETLAGEYSEQF
TRBJ2-3 . TRBV7-2 ASSLVSTSQGDTQY
TRBJ1-2 . TRBV7-9 ASSLAEGNTDGYT
TRBJ2-5 TRBD1 TRBV20-1 SARDLTGEETQY
TRBJ1-2 TRBD1 TRBV6-5 ASSYSALTGTGNYGYT
TRBJ1-2 . TRBV5-1 ASSLGDGSYGYT
TRBJ2-7 . TRBV6-1 TSSEALGTFVYEQY
TRBJ2-5 TRBD2 TRBV28 ASSLGGSFQETQY
TRBJ1-5 TRBD1 TRBV20-1 SARDRWDRAIQPQH
TRBJ2-3 TRBD2 TRBV20-1 SHGGGSTDTQY
TRBJ2-7 . TRBV12-3/TRBV12-4 ASSLQGWVRDEQY
TRBJ1-5 . TRBV2 ASSEVLSRDNSNQPQH
TRBJ2-3 . TRBV27 ASRPSGGPTDTQY
TRBJ1-6 . TRBV13 ASRKGYNSPLH
TRBJ1-5 TRBD1 TRBV3-1 ASSQVPGGMQPQH
TRBJ2-7 . TRBV6-2/TRBV6-3 ASSPSRAWIDYEQY
TRBJ2-7 TRBD1 TRBV20-1 SARGLDRGSSYEQY
TRBJ2-3 TRBD2 TRBV24-1 ATRSGGTETQY
TRBJ2-7 . TRBV27 ASSFARTYEQY
TRBJ2-1 . TRBV7-2 ASSLAFQEQH
TRBJ1-2 . TRBV6-2/TRBV6-3 ASSQQSNSYGYT
TRBJ2-5 TRBD2 TRBV9 ASTSGDQETQY
TRBJ1-6 . TRBV7-6 ASSSQSGSSPLH
TRBJ1-4 . TRBV7-2 ASSSGFEKLF
TRBJ2-2 TRBD1 TRBV9 ASTRQGSNTGELF
TRBJ2-3 TRBD2 TRBV12-3/TRBV12-4 ASSALAGAGLGTDTQY
TRBJ2-1 . TRBV10-3 AISEVGEQF
TRBJ1-6 TRBD1 TRBV4-1 ASSLPGQGVSSYNSPLH
TRBJ1-2 TRBD1 TRBV6-2/TRBV6-3 ASRPGTGAKGYGYT
TRBJ2-1 TRBD1 TRBV5-1 ASSLPLGQGEHSEQF
TRBJ2-3 TRBD2 TRBV7-6 ASSYGLAESTDTQY
TRBJ2-5 TRBD2 TRBV13 ASSSPGLERETQY